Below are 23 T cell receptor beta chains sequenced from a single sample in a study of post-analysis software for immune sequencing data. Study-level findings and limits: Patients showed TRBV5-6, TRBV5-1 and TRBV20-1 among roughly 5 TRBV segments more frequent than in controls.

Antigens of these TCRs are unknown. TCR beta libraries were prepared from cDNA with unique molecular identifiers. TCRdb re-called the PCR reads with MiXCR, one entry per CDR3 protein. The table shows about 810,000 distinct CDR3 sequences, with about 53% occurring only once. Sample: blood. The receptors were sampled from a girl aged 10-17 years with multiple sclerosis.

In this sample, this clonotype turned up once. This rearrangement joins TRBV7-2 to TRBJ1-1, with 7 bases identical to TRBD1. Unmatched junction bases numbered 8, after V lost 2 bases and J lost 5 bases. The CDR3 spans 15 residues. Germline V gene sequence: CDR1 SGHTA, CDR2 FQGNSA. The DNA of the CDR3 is TGTGCCAGCAGCTTAAGGGGGCAGGGTCGAACTGAAGCTTTCTTT. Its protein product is CASSLRGQGRTEAFF.

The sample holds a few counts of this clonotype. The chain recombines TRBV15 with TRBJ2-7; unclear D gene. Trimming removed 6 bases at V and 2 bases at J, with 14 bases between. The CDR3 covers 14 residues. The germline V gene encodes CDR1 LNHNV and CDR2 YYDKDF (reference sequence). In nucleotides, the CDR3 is TGTGCCACCAGTCCGGGTGGGTCTCCCTACGAGCAGTACTTC. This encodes CATSPGGSPYEQYF.

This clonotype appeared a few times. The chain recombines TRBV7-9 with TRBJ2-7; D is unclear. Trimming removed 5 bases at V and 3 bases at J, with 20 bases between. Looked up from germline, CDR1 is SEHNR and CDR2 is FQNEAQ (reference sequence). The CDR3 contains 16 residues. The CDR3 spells CASSPRQAALFYEQYF. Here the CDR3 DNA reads TGTGCCAGCAGCCCCCGTCAGGCCGCCTTATTCTACGAGCAGTACTTC.

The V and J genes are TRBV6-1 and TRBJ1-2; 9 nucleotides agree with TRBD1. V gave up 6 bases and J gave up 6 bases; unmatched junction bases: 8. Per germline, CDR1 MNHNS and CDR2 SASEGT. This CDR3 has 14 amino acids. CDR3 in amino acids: CASSTGGAENGYTF. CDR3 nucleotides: TGTGCCAGCAGCACAGGGGGCGCGGAAAATGGCTACACCTTC.

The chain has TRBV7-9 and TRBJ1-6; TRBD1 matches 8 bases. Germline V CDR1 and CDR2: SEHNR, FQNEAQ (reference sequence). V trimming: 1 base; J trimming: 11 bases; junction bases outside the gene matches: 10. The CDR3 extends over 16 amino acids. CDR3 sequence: CASSLVSTGGVTPLHF. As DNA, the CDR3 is TGTGCCAGCAGCTTAGTGTCAACAGGGGGTGTTACACCCCTCCACTTT.

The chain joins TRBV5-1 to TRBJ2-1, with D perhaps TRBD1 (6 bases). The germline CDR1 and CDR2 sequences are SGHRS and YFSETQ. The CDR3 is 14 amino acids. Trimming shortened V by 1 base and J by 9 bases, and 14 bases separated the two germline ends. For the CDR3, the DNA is TGCGCCAGCAGCTTGTCGGGACAACGCAGTGAGCAGTTCTTC. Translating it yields CASSLSGQRSEQFF. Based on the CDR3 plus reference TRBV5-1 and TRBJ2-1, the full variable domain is KAGVTQTPRYLIKTRGQQVTLSCSPISGHRSVSWYQQTPGQGLQFLFEYFSETQRNKGNFPGRFSGRQFSNSRSEMNVSTLELGDSALYLCASSLSGQRSEQFFGPGTRLTVL.

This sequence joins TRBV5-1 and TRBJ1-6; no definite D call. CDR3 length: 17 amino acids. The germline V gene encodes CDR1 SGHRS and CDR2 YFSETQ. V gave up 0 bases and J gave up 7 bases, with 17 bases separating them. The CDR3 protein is CASSLAEARLGNSPLHF. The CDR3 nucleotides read TGCGCCAGCAGCTTGGCGGAGGCCCGGCTGGGGAATTCACCCCTCCACTTT. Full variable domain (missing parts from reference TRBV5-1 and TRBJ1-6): KAGVTQTPRYLIKTRGQQVTLSCSPISGHRSVSWYQQTPGQGLQFLFEYFSETQRNKGNFPGRFSGRQFSNSRSEMNVSTLELGDSALYLCASSLAEARLGNSPLHFGNGTRLTVT.

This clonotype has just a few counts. CDR3 nucleotides: TGTGCCAGCAGCCTTTGGACGGCGCCCTACGAGCAGTACTTC. Amino acids: CASSLWTAPYEQYF. V usage is TRBV3-1 and J usage is TRBJ2-5; D is ambiguous. The J call may not be correct, given that the DNA end is closer to TRBJ2-7. Germline lookup yields CDR1 LGHDT and CDR2 YNNKEL (reference sequence). This CDR3 is built from 14 residues.

The CDR3 reads CAISGQASSYNEQFF. As DNA, the CDR3 is TGTGCCATCAGTGGACAGGCCAGCTCCTACAATGAGCAGTTCTTC. V usage is TRBV10-3 and J usage is TRBJ2-1, with a possible D match to TRBD1 (6 bases). V was clipped by 4 bases and J by 0 bases, with 10 bases between them. Germline assignment: CDR1 ENHRY and CDR2 SYGVKD. The CDR3 extends over 15 amino acids.

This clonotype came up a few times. CDR3 region: CASSRPGLGNQPQHF. The DNA for the CDR3 is TGTGCCAGCAGTAGACCAGGGTTGGGCAATCAGCCCCAGCATTTT. V is TRBV6-2 or TRBV6-3 and J is TRBJ1-5; tentatively, D is TRBD1 (5 bases). The V and J ends lost 5 bases and 2 bases respectively, with 13 bases between them. Germline CDR1 reads MNHEY; CDR2 reads SVGEGT. This CDR3 region has 15 residues.

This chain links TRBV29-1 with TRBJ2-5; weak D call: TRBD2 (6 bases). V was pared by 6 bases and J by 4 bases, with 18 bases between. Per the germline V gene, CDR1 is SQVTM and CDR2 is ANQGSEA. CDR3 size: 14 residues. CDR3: CSVDVGTVGETQYF. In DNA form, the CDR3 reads TGCAGCGTAGACGTCGGGACTGTGGGAGAGACCCAGTACTTC.

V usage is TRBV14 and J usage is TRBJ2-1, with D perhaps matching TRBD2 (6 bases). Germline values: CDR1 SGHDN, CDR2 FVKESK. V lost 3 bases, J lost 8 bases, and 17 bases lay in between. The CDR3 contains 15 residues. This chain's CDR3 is CASSHDGGTWDEQFF. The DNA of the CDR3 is TGTGCCAGCAGCCATGATGGGGGGACGTGGGATGAGCAGTTCTTC. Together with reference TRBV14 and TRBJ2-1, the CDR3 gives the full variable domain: EAGVTQFPSHSVIEKGQTVTLRCDPISGHDNLYWYRRVMGKEIKFLLHFVKESKQDESGMPNNRFLAERTGGTYSTLKVQPAELEDSGVYFCASSHDGGTWDEQFFGPGTRLTVL.

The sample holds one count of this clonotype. As DNA, the CDR3 is TGTGCCAGCAGCCCCGGGGCGGAGGCGCATTTAAAGCAGTACTTC. Its protein is CASSPGAEAHLKQYF. The chain joins TRBV7-9 to TRBJ2-7; D may be TRBD1 or TRBD2 (5 bases each). Germline V gene data show CDR1 as SEHNR and CDR2 as FQNEAQ (reference sequence). Trimming took off 5 bases at V and 8 bases at J, with 22 bases between the two ends. The CDR3 extends over 15 amino acids.

CDR3 bases: TGTGCCATCAGCCGCGGAGTTGAGTCCTACGAGCAGTACTTC. Protein sequence: CAISRGVESYEQYF. This rearrangement joins TRBV10-3 to TRBJ2-7; the D is unclear. Germline loops: CDR1 ENHRY, CDR2 SYGVKD. The CDR3 spans 14 residues. V lost 6 bases, J lost 1 base, and 13 bases lay in between.

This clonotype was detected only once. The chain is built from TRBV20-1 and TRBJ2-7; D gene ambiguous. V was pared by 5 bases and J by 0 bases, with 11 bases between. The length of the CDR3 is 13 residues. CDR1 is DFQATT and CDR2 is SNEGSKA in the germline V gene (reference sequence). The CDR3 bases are TGCAGTGCTTTTCGTGCCCGCTCCTACGAGCAGTACTTC. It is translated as CSAFRARSYEQYF.

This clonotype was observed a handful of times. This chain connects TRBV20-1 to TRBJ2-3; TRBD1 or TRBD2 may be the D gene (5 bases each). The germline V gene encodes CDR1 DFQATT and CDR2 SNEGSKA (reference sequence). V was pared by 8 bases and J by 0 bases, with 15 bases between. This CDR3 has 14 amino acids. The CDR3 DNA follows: TGCAGTACAAACGGGACGACTAGCACAGATACGCAGTATTTT. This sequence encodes CSTNGTTSTDTQYF.

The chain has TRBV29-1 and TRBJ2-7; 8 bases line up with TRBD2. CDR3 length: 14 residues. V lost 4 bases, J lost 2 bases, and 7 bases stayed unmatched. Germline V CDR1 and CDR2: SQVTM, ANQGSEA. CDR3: CSVGKAGGTYEQYF. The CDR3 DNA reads TGCAGCGTTGGGAAGGCGGGAGGTACCTACGAGCAGTACTTC.

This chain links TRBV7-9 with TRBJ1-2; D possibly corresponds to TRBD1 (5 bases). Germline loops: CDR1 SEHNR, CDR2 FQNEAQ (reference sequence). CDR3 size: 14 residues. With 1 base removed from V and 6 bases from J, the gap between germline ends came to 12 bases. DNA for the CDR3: TGTGCCAGCAGCTTAGGAGGCCAGGGCGATGGCTACACCTTC. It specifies CASSLGGQGDGYTF.

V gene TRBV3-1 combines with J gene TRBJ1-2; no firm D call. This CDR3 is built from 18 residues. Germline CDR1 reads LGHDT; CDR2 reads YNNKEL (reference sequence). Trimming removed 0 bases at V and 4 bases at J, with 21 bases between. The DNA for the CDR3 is TGTGCCAGCAGCCAAGATGAAAAGGCCAGGCCTTTCCTCTATGGCTACACCTTC. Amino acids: CASSQDEKARPFLYGYTF.

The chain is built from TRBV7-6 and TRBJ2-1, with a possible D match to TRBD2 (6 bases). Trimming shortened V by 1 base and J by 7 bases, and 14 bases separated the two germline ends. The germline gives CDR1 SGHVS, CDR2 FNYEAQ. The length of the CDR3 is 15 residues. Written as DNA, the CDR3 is TGTGCCAGCAGCTTAGTGGACCTGGCGGGGAATGAGCAGTTCTTC. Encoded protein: CASSLVDLAGNEQFF.

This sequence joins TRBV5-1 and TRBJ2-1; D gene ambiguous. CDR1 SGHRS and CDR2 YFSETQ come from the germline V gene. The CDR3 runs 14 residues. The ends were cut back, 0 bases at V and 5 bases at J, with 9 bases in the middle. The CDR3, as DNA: TGCGCCAGCAGCTTGGTATCTGGGGACAATGAGCAGTTCTTC. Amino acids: CASSLVSGDNEQFF. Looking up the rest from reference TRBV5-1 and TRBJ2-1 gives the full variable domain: KAGVTQTPRYLIKTRGQQVTLSCSPISGHRSVSWYQQTPGQGLQFLFEYFSETQRNKGNFPGRFSGRQFSNSRSEMNVSTLELGDSALYLCASSLVSGDNEQFFGPGTRLTVL.

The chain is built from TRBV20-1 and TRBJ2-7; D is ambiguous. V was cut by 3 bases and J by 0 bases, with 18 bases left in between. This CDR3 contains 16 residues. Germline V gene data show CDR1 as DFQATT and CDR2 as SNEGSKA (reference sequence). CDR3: CSARAFRAGFSYEQYF. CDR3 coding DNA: TGCAGTGCTAGGGCCTTTAGGGCAGGATTCTCCTACGAGCAGTACTTC.

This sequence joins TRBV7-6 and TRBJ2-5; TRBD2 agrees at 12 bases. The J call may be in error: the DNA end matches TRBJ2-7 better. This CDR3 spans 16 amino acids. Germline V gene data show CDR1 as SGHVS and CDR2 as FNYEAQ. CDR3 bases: TGTGCCAGCAGCTTAGGGCTGCCGGGACTAGCGGGCGAGCAGTACTTC. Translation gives CASSLGLPGLAGEQYF.